The sequence of this T cell receptor (beta chain) was determined in a study of blood T cell repertoires in COVID-19. The overall study: Sites across the United States, Italy and Spain contributed samples from acute and convalescent COVID-19.

Sequencing used immunoSEQ multiplex PCR; TCRdb keeps in-frame clones, though not all of them. The profile shows around 110,000 clones, roughly 83% of them singletons. Trimming stripped 4 bases from V and 3 bases from J, with 8 bases between. The CDR3 covers 12 residues. CDR1 is SGHRS and CDR2 is YFSETQ in the germline V gene. J is TRBJ2-7 and V is TRBV5-1; D is ambiguous. The sample comprised peripheral blood. This TCR came from a young man with acute or convalescent COVID-19. This chain's CDR3 is CASSVGGYEQYF. CDR3 DNA: TGCGCCAGCAGCGTCGGCGGCTACGAGCAGTACTTC. The full variable domain, rest sourced from reference TRBV5-1 and TRBJ2-7, is KAGVTQTPRYLIKTRGQQVTLSCSPISGHRSVSWYQQTPGQGLQFLFEYFSETQRNKGNFPGRFSGRQFSNSRSEMNVSTLELGDSALYLCASSVGGYEQYFGPGTRLTVT.